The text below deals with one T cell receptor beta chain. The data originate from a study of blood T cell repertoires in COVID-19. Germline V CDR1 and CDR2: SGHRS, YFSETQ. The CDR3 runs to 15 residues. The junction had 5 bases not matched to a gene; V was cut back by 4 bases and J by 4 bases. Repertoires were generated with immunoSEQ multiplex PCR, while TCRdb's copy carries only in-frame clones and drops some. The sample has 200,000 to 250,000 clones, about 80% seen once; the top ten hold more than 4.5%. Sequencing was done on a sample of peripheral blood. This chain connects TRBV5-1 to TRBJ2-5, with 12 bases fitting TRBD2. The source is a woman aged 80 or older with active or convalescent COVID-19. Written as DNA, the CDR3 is TGCGCCAGCAGCGAAACGACTAGCGGGAGAGAGACCCAGTACTTC. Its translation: CASSETTSGRETQYF.